This T cell receptor beta chain was obtained from a study of vaccination effects on CD4 cells after COVID-19. Worth noting for this clone: Its antigen is currently unknown.

Ahead of sequencing, the ViraFEST assay grew antigen-specific CD4+ T cells using viral peptide pools. Having been cultured for around ten days, the cells underwent CD4+ T cell isolation. People in the vaccine group had not been infected with SARS-CoV-2 before, and their nucleocapsid antibodies were negative. TCRdb's copy holds only in-frame clones and misses some; the assay was immunoSEQ multiplex PCR. The sample lists more than 40,000 clones; around 77% were seen once. V was trimmed by 2 bases and J by 11 bases, leaving 15 bases between them. Germline V gene sequence: CDR1 SNHLY, CDR2 FYNNEI. CDR3 length equals 13 residues.

The sequence was collected from a human donor who received a COVID-19 vaccine. The chain joins TRBV2 to TRBJ1-1; D is unclear. Sequenced here: CD4+ T cells from PBMCs cultured with HCoV-NL63 spike peptides, sampled before COVID-19 vaccination. In nucleotides, the CDR3 is TGTGCCAGCAGTGAATTAAAAGGGATCTGGGCTTTCTTT. As protein: CASSELKGIWAFF.